These T cell receptor beta chains were read from a single sample in a study of cytomegalovirus exposure and HLA in healthy donors. Sequencing was performed with immunoSEQ multiplex PCR; in TCRdb, only in-frame clones are kept and a portion is missing. Of 150,000 to 200,000 clones in the sample, around three quarters were seen once. The material sequenced was PBMCs. These receptors were obtained from a man aged 35 to 55 in good health and CMV-seropositive. Each CDR3 is given with its conserved first and last residue. The D gene is left open where the match is weak. Clone size is not always given. Where it is, it says once, few, many or a class for expanded clones.

CDR3: CSHDRVEDTQYF; DNA: TGCAGCCATGACAGGGTGGAGGATACGCAGTATTTT; V: TRBV29-1; D: TRBD1; J: TRBJ2-3; size: -
CDR3: CASSLGLVEPTYEQYF; DNA: TGTGCCAGCAGCTTGGGCTTGGTGGAACCCACCTACGAGCAGTACTTC; V: TRBV7-8; D: -; J: TRBJ2-7; size: -
CDR3: CAWSVLGQGAYNSPLHF; DNA: TGTGCCTGGAGTGTACTGGGACAGGGGGCGTATAATTCACCCCTCCACTTT; V: TRBV30; D: TRBD1; J: TRBJ1-6; size: -
CDR3: CASTTGRWTEAFF; DNA: TGTGCCAGCACAACAGGGCGTTGGACTGAAGCTTTCTTT; V: TRBV2; D: -; J: TRBJ1-1; size: -
CDR3: CASSVTGMNTEAFF; DNA: TGTGCCAGCAGTGTGACAGGGATGAACACTGAAGCTTTCTTT; V: TRBV25-1; D: TRBD1; J: TRBJ1-1; size: few
CDR3: CAIRPGQGSLADTQYF; DNA: TGTGCCATCAGACCGGGACAGGGCTCCCTCGCAGATACGCAGTATTTT; V: TRBV10-3; D: TRBD1; J: TRBJ2-3; size: -
CDR3: CASSLSRINYGYTF; DNA: TGTGCCAGCAGTTTATCGAGGATTAACTATGGCTACACCTTC; V: TRBV27; D: -; J: TRBJ1-2; size: -
CDR3: CASSQRTGSSTGELFF; DNA: TGCGCCAGCAGCCAGAGGACAGGGTCGAGCACCGGGGAGCTGTTTTTT; V: TRBV5-1; D: TRBD1; J: TRBJ2-2; size: -
CDR3: CASSQSEEQGIGTEAFF; DNA: TGCGCCAGCAGTCAATCGGAGGAACAGGGGATAGGCACTGAAGCTTTCTTT; V: TRBV23-1; D: TRBD1; J: TRBJ1-1; size: -
CDR3: CASSLTSGGAYEQYF; DNA: TGTGCCAGCAGTTTGACTAGCGGGGGGGCCTACGAGCAGTACTTC; V: TRBV6-5; D: TRBD2; J: TRBJ2-7; size: -
CDR3: CSAPQEKLFF; DNA: TGCAGTGCCCCCCAAGAAAAACTGTTTTTT; V: TRBV20-1; D: -; J: TRBJ1-4; size: -
CDR3: CASSIGAGNTEAFF; DNA: TGTGCCAGTAGTATTGGTGCGGGGAACACTGAAGCTTTCTTT; V: TRBV19; D: -; J: TRBJ1-1; size: many
CDR3: CASSLGTGGGTEAFF; DNA: TGTGCCAGCAGCTTAGGTACAGGGGGTGGCACTGAAGCTTTCTTT; V: TRBV7-8; D: TRBD1; J: TRBJ1-1; size: -
CDR3: CASSEFGQGTSYEQYF; DNA: TGTGCCAGCAGTGAATTTGGACAGGGGACTTCCTACGAGCAGTACTTC; V: TRBV25-1; D: TRBD1; J: TRBJ2-7; size: -
CDR3: CASSLIADTQFF; DNA: TGTGCCAGCAGCTTAATCGCGGACACGCAGTTCTTC; V: TRBV7-3; D: -; J: TRBJ2-1; size: -
CDR3: CASSVGRTGVEQFF; DNA: TGTGCCAGCAGCGTAGGGAGGACAGGGGTTGAGCAGTTCTTC; V: TRBV9; D: TRBD1; J: TRBJ2-1; size: -
CDR3: CASSVPTDTGELFF; DNA: TGTGCCAGCAGCGTACCGACAGACACCGGGGAGCTGTTTTTT; V: TRBV9; D: -; J: TRBJ2-2; size: -
CDR3: CASSLEGTSGRNEQFF; DNA: TGTGCCAGCAGCTTAGAGGGGACTAGCGGGCGGAATGAGCAGTTCTTC; V: TRBV7-2; D: TRBD2; J: TRBJ2-1; size: many
CDR3: CAWSPSLTRNIQYF; DNA: TGTGCCTGGAGTCCCTCTCTTACACGAAACATTCAGTACTTC; V: TRBV30; D: -; J: TRBJ2-4; size: once
CDR3: CASSISWQGPLGEQYF; DNA: TGTGCCAGTAGTATCTCATGGCAGGGGCCTTTGGGCGAGCAGTACTTC; V: TRBV19; D: -; J: TRBJ2-7; size: -
CDR3: CASSQEVLAGYLDEQFF; DNA: TGCGCCAGCAGCCAAGAAGTGCTAGCGGGGTATTTGGATGAGCAGTTCTTC; V: TRBV4-3; D: TRBD2; J: TRBJ2-1; size: -
CDR3: CASSRTSGGNTGELFF; DNA: TGTGCCAGCAGCAGGACTAGCGGGGGGAACACCGGGGAGCTGTTTTTT; V: TRBV14; D: TRBD2; J: TRBJ2-2; size: -
CDR3: CASSPLYGTSGVRNTGELFF; DNA: TGTGCCAGCTCACCACTCTACGGGACTAGCGGGGTACGGAACACCGGGGAGCTGTTTTTT; V: TRBV18; D: TRBD2; J: TRBJ2-2; size: few
CDR3: CASSLGQNYEQYF; DNA: TGTGCCAGCAGCTTAGGACAGAACTACGAGCAGTACTTC; V: TRBV11-2; D: -; J: TRBJ2-7; size: once
CDR3: CASSESGGGRTDTQYF; DNA: TGCGCCAGCAGTGAGTCAGGGGGGGGGCGCACAGATACGCAGTATTTT; V: TRBV10-1; D: -; J: TRBJ2-3; size: -
CDR3: CASSLSYNSPLHF; DNA: TGTGCCAGCAGTCTCTCCTATAATTCACCCCTCCACTTT; V: TRBV7-3; D: -; J: TRBJ1-6; size: once
CDR3: CASRGGIETQYF; DNA: TGTGCCAGCAGGGGGGGGATCGAGACCCAGTACTTC; V: TRBV25-1; D: TRBD2; J: TRBJ2-5; size: few
CDR3: CASSTRGQGSYEQYF; DNA: TGTGCCAGCAGTACAAGGGGACAGGGGTCCTACGAGCAGTACTTC; V: TRBV27; D: TRBD1; J: TRBJ2-7; size: -
CDR3: CASSPSGARGNEQFF; DNA: TGCGCCAGCAGCCCCTCAGGGGCTAGAGGCAATGAGCAGTTCTTC; V: TRBV5-1; D: -; J: TRBJ2-1; size: -
CDR3: CASSSTGGNTGELFF; DNA: TGTGCCAGCAGCTCGACAGGGGGCAACACCGGGGAGCTGTTTTTT; V: TRBV5-4; D: TRBD1; J: TRBJ2-2; size: -
CDR3: CAISEDRGRTDTQYF; DNA: TGTGCCATCAGTGAGGACAGGGGGCGCACAGATACGCAGTATTTT; V: TRBV10-3; D: TRBD1; J: TRBJ2-3; size: once
CDR3: CASSPTANTGELFF; DNA: TGCGCCAGCAGCCCGACAGCGAACACCGGGGAGCTGTTTTTT; V: TRBV5-1; D: -; J: TRBJ2-2; size: -
CDR3: CASSVGGGRAEAFF; DNA: TGTGCCAGCAGCGTTGGGGGGGGTCGGGCTGAAGCTTTCTTT; V: TRBV9; D: -; J: TRBJ1-1; size: -
CDR3: CASSFKDRGAEQYF; DNA: TGTGCCAGCAGCTTTAAGGACAGGGGGGCCGAGCAGTACTTC; V: TRBV5-4; D: TRBD1; J: TRBJ2-7; size: -
CDR3: CASSGGLGRGGTWYNEQFF; DNA: TGTGCCAGCAGCGGGGGGCTGGGGCGGGGGGGAACATGGTACAATGAGCAGTTCTTC; V: TRBV5-4; D: TRBD2; J: TRBJ2-1; size: -
CDR3: CASSLRGDRAASGGYTF; DNA: TGTGCCAGCAGCCTCCGAGGGGACAGGGCAGCGAGTGGTGGCTACACCTTC; V: TRBV9; D: TRBD1; J: TRBJ1-2; size: -
CDR3: CASSLVGLESYNEQFF; DNA: TGTGCCAGCAGCTTAGTCGGCCTGGAGTCCTACAATGAGCAGTTCTTC; V: TRBV7-9; D: -; J: TRBJ2-1; size: -
CDR3: CASSQVMTANSPLHF; DNA: TGTGCCAGCAGCCAGGTTATGACAGCAAATTCACCCCTCCACTTT; V: TRBV14; D: -; J: TRBJ1-6; size: few
CDR3: CASSPALDNEQFF; DNA: TGTGCCAGCTCACCAGCCCTAGACAATGAGCAGTTCTTC; V: TRBV18; D: -; J: TRBJ2-1; size: -
CDR3: CASSRGLAGSYEQYF; DNA: TGTGCCAGCAGCCGGGGACTAGCGGGGAGCTACGAGCAGTACTTC; V: TRBV5-4; D: TRBD2; J: TRBJ2-7; size: -
CDR3: CATSSLTGGHQETQYF; DNA: TGTGCCACCAGCAGCCTTACCGGGGGGCACCAAGAGACCCAGTACTTC; V: TRBV15; D: -; J: TRBJ2-5; size: -
CDR3: CASSLTGADTQYF; DNA: TGCGCCAGCAGCTTGACAGGGGCAGATACGCAGTATTTT; V: TRBV5-1; D: TRBD1; J: TRBJ2-3; size: -
CDR3: CASSPTGDSADTQYF; DNA: TGTGCCAGCAGCCCCACAGGGGATTCAGCAGATACGCAGTATTTT; V: TRBV7-3; D: TRBD1; J: TRBJ2-3; size: -
CDR3: CASSGPYTDTQYF; DNA: TGTGCCAGCAGTGGCCCCTACACAGATACGCAGTATTTT; V: TRBV25-1; D: -; J: TRBJ2-3; size: -
CDR3: CASSWGDRVTLRADTQYF; DNA: TGTGCCAGCAGTTGGGGAGACAGGGTCACTCTTCGTGCAGATACGCAGTATTTT; V: TRBV2; D: TRBD1; J: TRBJ2-3; size: few
CDR3: CASSQGLRGRSYGYTF; DNA: TGTGCCAGCAGCCAGGGGTTGCGGGGGCGAAGCTATGGCTACACCTTC; V: TRBV11-2; D: -; J: TRBJ1-2; size: -
CDR3: CASSPSTVTYEQYF; DNA: TGCGCCAGCAGCCCTTCGACAGTAACCTACGAGCAGTACTTC; V: TRBV4-3; D: -; J: TRBJ2-7; size: -
CDR3: CASSSNYGRNQPQHF; DNA: TGTGCCAGCAGCTCAAACTACGGTCGCAATCAGCCCCAGCATTTT; V: TRBV7-9; D: -; J: TRBJ1-5; size: -
CDR3: CASAGTSGGTEQFF; DNA: TGTGCCAGTGCCGGGACTAGCGGGGGGACTGAGCAGTTCTTC; V: TRBV9; D: TRBD2; J: TRBJ2-1; size: -